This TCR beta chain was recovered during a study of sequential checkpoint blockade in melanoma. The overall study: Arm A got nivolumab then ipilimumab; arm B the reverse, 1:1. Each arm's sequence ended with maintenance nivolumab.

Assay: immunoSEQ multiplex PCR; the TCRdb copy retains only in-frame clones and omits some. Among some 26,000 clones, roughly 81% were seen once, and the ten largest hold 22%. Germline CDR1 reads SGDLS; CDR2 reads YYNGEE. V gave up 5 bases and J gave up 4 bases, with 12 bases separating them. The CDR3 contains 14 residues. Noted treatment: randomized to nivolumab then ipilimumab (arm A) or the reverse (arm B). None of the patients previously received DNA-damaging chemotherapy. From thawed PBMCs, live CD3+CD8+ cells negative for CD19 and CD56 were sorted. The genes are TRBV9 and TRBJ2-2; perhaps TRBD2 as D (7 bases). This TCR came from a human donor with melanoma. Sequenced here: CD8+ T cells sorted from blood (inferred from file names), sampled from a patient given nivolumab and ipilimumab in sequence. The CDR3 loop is CASREGGGTGELFF. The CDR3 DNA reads TGTGCCAGCAGGGAGGGAGGGGGCACCGGGGAGCTGTTTTTT.